Below, 16 T cell receptor beta chains from the same sample are listed, as sequenced in a study of T cell responses to AZD1222 COVID-19 vaccine (dated by TCRdb to about 2021). Reading the label with the study, this specimen's time point is: baseline before first vaccination. Libraries were constructed by the immunoSEQ multiplex PCR assay. As stored in TCRdb, this immuneACCESS dataset retains in-frame rearrangements with V and J assigned. A fraction of the clones does not appear; measured against another copy, unresolved V genes explain less than half of the discrepancy, and the remainder lacks a known reason. This sample is represented by 120,000 to 150,000 clones; about 92% of them were singletons. The top ten clones comprise about 1.9% of the sample. The sample here was peripheral blood, taken on day 0 of AZD1222 vaccination. Receptor source: an adult in good health.

This chain joins TRBV5-6 and TRBJ2-5; D is unclear. The CDR3 runs to 12 residues. With 0 bases removed from V and 11 bases from J, the gap between germline ends came to 11 bases. Germline V gives CDR1 SGHDT, CDR2 YYEEEE. CDR3 bases: TGTGCCAGCAGCTTGGGGATTCAGAATCAGTACTTC. Its translation: CASSLGIQNQYF.

The gene calls are TRBV7-3 and TRBJ2-2; D unclear. There are 14 residues in the CDR3. Deletions cut 5 bases from V and 0 bases from J, with 7 bases between. Germline V gene sequence: CDR1 SGHTA, CDR2 FQGTGA. The CDR3 region is CASSPTTNTGELFF. CDR3 bases: TGTGCCAGCAGCCCCACTACGAACACCGGGGAGCTGTTTTTT.

The chain recombines TRBV6-5 with TRBJ2-1; TRBD2 matches at 10 bases. This CDR3 has 16 residues. Germline trimming cut 0 bases from V and 7 bases from J; bases unmatched to any gene: 6. CDR1 MNHEY and CDR2 SVGAGI come from the germline V gene. The CDR3 loop reads CASSYSSSGSRNEQFF. In DNA form, the CDR3 reads TGTGCCAGCAGTTACTCATCTAGCGGGAGTAGGAATGAGCAGTTCTTC.

The V gene is TRBV5-8, the J gene TRBJ1-5; D ambiguous. There are 15 residues in the CDR3. CDR1 and CDR2 from the germline V gene are SGHTS and YDEGEE. The V end lost 2 bases, the J end lost 2 bases, and 11 bases lay between the germline ends. The CDR3 protein is CASSFGPTGNQPQHF. The DNA for the CDR3 is TGTGCCAGCAGCTTCGGACCCACGGGCAATCAGCCCCAGCATTTT.

The chain links TRBV27 to TRBJ1-1, with a weak D call TRBD1 (6 bases). The CDR3 has 13 amino acids. From germline, CDR1 is MNHEY and CDR2 SMNVEV (reference sequence). V lost 5 bases and J lost 7, with 14 bases in between. CDR3 sequence reads: CASSPTADSEAFF. The CDR3 nucleotides are TGTGCCAGCAGTCCTACCGCGGACAGTGAAGCTTTCTTT.

The chain couples TRBV19 to TRBJ2-1, with D perhaps TRBD2 (6 bases). Germline V gene data show CDR1 as LNHDA and CDR2 as SQIVND (reference sequence). The length of the CDR3 is 16 residues. The V and J ends lost 0 bases and 0 bases respectively, with 9 bases between them. The CDR3 reads CASSIEAGISYNEQFF. The CDR3 nucleotides are TGTGCCAGTAGTATAGAGGCGGGGATCTCCTACAATGAGCAGTTCTTC. Drawing the rest from reference TRBV19 and TRBJ2-1, the complete variable domain is DGGITQSPKYLFRKEGQNVTLSCEQNLNHDAMYWYRQDPGQGLRLIYYSQIVNDFQKGDIAEGYSVSREKKESFPLTVTSAQKNPTAFYLCASSIEAGISYNEQFFGPGTRLTVL.

This sequence joins TRBV18 and TRBJ2-7; perhaps TRBD1 as D (6 bases). Trimming removed 0 bases from V and 1 base from J, with 10 bases in between. Germline CDR1 is KGHSH and CDR2 is LQKENI. The CDR3 extends over 15 amino acids. CDR3 amino acids: CASSPPGRGSYEQYF. The CDR3 coding sequence is TGTGCCAGCTCACCACCCGGCAGGGGATCCTACGAGCAGTACTTC.

The chain employs TRBV25-1 and TRBJ1-1; no clear D gene. The V and J ends lost 6 bases and 5 bases respectively, with 13 bases between them. The CDR3 runs to 13 residues. Germline V lookup: CDR1 MGHDK, CDR2 SYGVNS. In nucleotides, the CDR3 is TGTGCCAGCAGCCACAAGCGTAGTACTGAAGCTTTCTTT. This gives the protein CASSHKRSTEAFF.

The CDR3 nucleotides read TGTGCCAGCAGCTTGGGGGACAGGGCCCAAGAGACCCAGTACTTC. As protein: CASSLGDRAQETQYF. V is TRBV5-6 and J is TRBJ2-5, with 9 bases fitting TRBD1. Germline CDR1 is SGHDT and CDR2 is YYEEEE. With 0 bases clipped from V and 1 base from J, the junction kept 1 base outside the gene matches. The CDR3 consists of 15 residues.

This rearrangement joins TRBV2 to TRBJ2-1; TRBD1 agrees at 8 bases. CDR3 size: 14 residues. The J segment lost 9 bases and the V segment lost 9 bases, leaving 13 bases of the junction unmatched. CDR1 and CDR2 (germline): SNHLY, FYNNEI. The CDR3, as DNA: TGTGCCAGGCAGACAGGGGCGTCCGTGGGTGAGCAGTTCTTC. This encodes CARQTGASVGEQFF.

The chain uses TRBV19 and TRBJ1-2; 9 bases are a match to TRBD1. V was pared by 6 bases and J by 6 bases, with 14 bases of the junction left unmatched. The germline CDR1 and CDR2 sequences are LNHDA and SQIVND (reference sequence). The CDR3 consists of 16 residues. The CDR3, as DNA: TGTGCCAGTAGGAATATAGTACAGGGGGCGCGTAATGGCTACACCTTC. Its translation is CASRNIVQGARNGYTF.

The chain employs TRBV5-1 and TRBJ2-5; D is perhaps TRBD2 (6 bases). Germline V gene data show CDR1 as SGHRS and CDR2 as YFSETQ. The CDR3 spans 13 residues. V was pared by 4 bases and J by 1 base, with 8 bases between. The CDR3, as DNA: TGCGCCAGCAGCCCGGGAGCCCAAGAGACCCAGTACTTC. It translates to CASSPGAQETQYF.

This CDR3 is CASGTGGTRHSTDTQYF. As DNA, the CDR3 is TGTGCCAGCGGCACCGGAGGGACACGCCATAGCACAGATACGCAGTATTTT. The V call is TRBV2, the J call TRBJ2-3; D possibly uses TRBD1 or TRBD2 (6 bases each). The CDR3 is 17 residues long. Germline CDR1 SNHLY, CDR2 FYNNEI. The germline V and J ends were trimmed by 8 bases and 0 bases, with 21 bases remaining between them.

The V call is TRBV6-5, the J call TRBJ1-2; a weak D match, TRBD1 (6 bases). This CDR3 contains 14 residues. V was clipped by 7 bases and J by 0 bases, with 12 bases between them. Germline values: CDR1 MNHEY, CDR2 SVGAGI. DNA of the CDR3: TGTGCCAGCAAAGGGGGAATCGCTAACTATGGCTACACCTTC. It yields the protein CASKGGIANYGYTF.

The V gene is TRBV5-1, the J gene TRBJ2-1; tentatively, D is TRBD1 (5 bases). CDR1 and CDR2 from the germline V gene are SGHRS and YFSETQ. There are 11 residues in the CDR3. Trimming removed 6 bases at V and 13 bases at J, with 14 bases between. This CDR3 is CASTPDTVQFF. As DNA, the CDR3 is TGCGCCAGCACGCCGGACACGGTTCAGTTCTTC.

The J gene is TRBJ2-5, the V gene TRBV9, with D unclear. CDR1 SGDLS and CDR2 YYNGEE come from the germline V gene. This CDR3 is built from 12 residues. Between the trimmed V and J ends, which lost 0 bases and 4 bases, there was a span of 4 bases. For the CDR3, the DNA is TGTGCCAGCAGCGTAGTAGGAGAGACCCAGTACTTC. Amino acid sequence: CASSVVGETQYF. The whole variable domain, remainder taken from reference TRBV9 and TRBJ2-5, is DSGVTQTPKHLITATGQRVTLRCSPRSGDLSVYWYQQSLDQGLQFLIQYYNGEERAKGNILERFSAQQFPDLHSELNLSSLELGDSALYFCASSVVGETQYFGPGTRLLVL.